This TCR beta chain was captured by sequencing in a study of beta chain features in type 1 diabetes. General study findings and limits: PCR might show a preference for shorter templates, equally across patients and controls. Insertion counts at VDJ junctions were lower in type 1 diabetes patients, who also showed more deletions there. Any HLA type influence on TCRB rearrangement was left unresolved here.

Every bit of the isolated RNA underwent reverse transcription, so sequencing read expressed TCRB transcripts. TCRdb keeps only in-frame clones here, not all; method: immunoSEQ multiplex PCR. This repertoire shows under 300,000 clones, about 8.5% found once; its top ten account for approximately 0.99%. This CDR3 has 14 residues. The V end was cut by 3 bases, the J end by 2 bases, with 10 bases between. The V gene's germline CDR1 is SGHAT and CDR2 FQDESV (reference sequence). As to this clone: The antigen is not known.

The chain couples TRBV11-1 to TRBJ2-5, with a weak D call TRBD1 (6 bases). The material sequenced was central memory CD4+ T cells from blood. The sequence came from a woman younger than 35 in good health. In nucleotides, the CDR3 is TGTGCCAGCAGCTTTGGCCAGGGGCAAGAGACCCAGTACTTC. It yields the protein CASSFGQGQETQYF.